This T cell receptor (beta chain) was captured by sequencing in a study of T cell responses to AZD1222 COVID-19 vaccine. Findings and limits, study-wide: The span of vaccine-associated CD4 TCRs extended across spike, with dominance at 160-218 and 743-854. Clonal diversity was possibly underestimated; the donors were predominantly white British and more often female. Repertoire sampling occurred only after the peak T cell response.

The protocol was immunoSEQ multiplex PCR, while the TCRdb copy is restricted to in-frame clones and leaves out a portion. The repertoire holds about 84,000 clones, with around 85% as singletons. The CDR3 length is 17 residues. The V segment lost 5 bases and the J segment 4 bases; nucleotides outside the gene matches: 13. CDR1 SGHTA and CDR2 FQGTGA come from the germline V gene. In regard to this clone: Its antigen is unknown.

The chain recombines TRBV7-3 with TRBJ2-2; 7 bases are shared with TRBD1. This clonotype was sampled from an adult who received the AZD1222 COVID-19 vaccine. The sample in question was peripheral blood, obtained 28 days after the second AZD1222 dose. CDR3 amino acids: CASSQRGSAGGTGELFF. DNA for the CDR3: TGTGCCAGCAGCCAAAGGGGGTCGGCAGGGGGCACCGGGGAGCTGTTTTTT.